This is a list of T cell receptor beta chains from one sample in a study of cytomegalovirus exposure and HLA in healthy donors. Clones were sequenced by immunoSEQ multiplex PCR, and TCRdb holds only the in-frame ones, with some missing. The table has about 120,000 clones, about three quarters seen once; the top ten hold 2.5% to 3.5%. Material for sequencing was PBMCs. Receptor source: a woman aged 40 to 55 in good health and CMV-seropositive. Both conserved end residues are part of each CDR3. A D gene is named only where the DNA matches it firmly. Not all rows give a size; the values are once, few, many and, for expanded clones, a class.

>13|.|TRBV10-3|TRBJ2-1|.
TGTGCCATCAGTGATGGCATCACAAATGAGCAGTTCTTC
CAISDGITNEQFF
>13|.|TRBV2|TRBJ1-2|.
TGTGCCAGCCGGAGCGGGGAGTCCTATGGCTACACCTTC
CASRSGESYGYTF
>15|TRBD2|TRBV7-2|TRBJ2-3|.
TGTGCCAGCAGCTTAGGAGCGGGAGGGATAGATACGCAGTATTTT
CASSLGAGGIDTQYF
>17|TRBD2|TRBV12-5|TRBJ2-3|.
TGTGCTAGTGGTCTATCGACTAGCGGGGGTAATCCAGATACGCAGTATTTT
CASGLSTSGGNPDTQYF
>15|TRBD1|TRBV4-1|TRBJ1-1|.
TGCGCCAGCAGCCAAGGACAGGGGGCTTTGACTGAAGCTTTCTTT
CASSQGQGALTEAFF
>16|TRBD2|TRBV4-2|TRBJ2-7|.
TGTGCCAGCAGCCAGCCTAGCGGGAGGGCTCGGTACGAGCAGTACTTC
CASSQPSGRARYEQYF
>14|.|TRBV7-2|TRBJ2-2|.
TGTGCCAGTACCTATTACGGGTATGGCGGGGAGCTGTTTTTT
CASTYYGYGGELFF
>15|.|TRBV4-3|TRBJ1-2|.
TGCGCCAGCAGCCAAGATCAAAACAGTTTCTATGGCTACACCTTC
CASSQDQNSFYGYTF
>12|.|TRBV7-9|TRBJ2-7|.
TGTTCCAGCACCCTTGATGAGGACGAGCAGTACTTC
CSSTLDEDEQYF
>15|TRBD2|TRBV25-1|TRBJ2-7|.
TGTGCCAGCAGTGACAGCGGGAGGGCCTCGGGGGAGCAGTACTTC
CASSDSGRASGEQYF
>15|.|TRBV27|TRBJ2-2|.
TGTGCCAGCAGTTTATCGTACAGGTGGACCGGGGAGCTGTTTTTT
CASSLSYRWTGELFF
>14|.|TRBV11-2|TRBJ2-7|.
TGTGCCAGCAGCCGCGCCCGGGGTGGCTCGGAGCAGTACTTC
CASSRARGGSEQYF
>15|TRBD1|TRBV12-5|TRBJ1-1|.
TGTGCTAGTGGTTTGGTACAGGGGATGAACACTGAAGCTTTCTTT
CASGLVQGMNTEAFF
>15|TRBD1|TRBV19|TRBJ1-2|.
TGTGCCAGTAGTATCGGGGACAGCCGGTCTTATGGCTACACCTTC
CASSIGDSRSYGYTF
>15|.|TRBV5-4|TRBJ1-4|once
TGTGCCAGCAGCTTGTACTCTGGGAGCGAAGAAAAACTGTTTTTT
CASSLYSGSEEKLFF
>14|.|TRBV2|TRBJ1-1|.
TGTGCCACCATGGAGAACTCAGTCGCCACTGAAGCTTTCTTT
CATMENSVATEAFF
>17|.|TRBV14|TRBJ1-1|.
TGTGCCAGCAGCCAATCTGGCTTTTTTGGGGGGGAGCTTGAAGCTTTCTTT
CASSQSGFFGGELEAFF
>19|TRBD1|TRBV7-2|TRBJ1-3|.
TGTGCCAGCAGCGTAATTCGGACAGGGCAGATTAGACAGGGAAACACCATATATTTT
CASSVIRTGQIRQGNTIYF
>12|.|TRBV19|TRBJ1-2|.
TGTGCCAGTAGTCCCCACAGCTATGGCTACACCTTC
CASSPHSYGYTF
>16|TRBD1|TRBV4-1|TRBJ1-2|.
TGCGCCAGCAGCCAAGCCGTGCAGGGGGCATTATCTGGCTACACCTTC
CASSQAVQGALSGYTF
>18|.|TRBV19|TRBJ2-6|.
TGTGCCAGTAGTATAGGGCGCAGGGGCTCCCCGAGGGCCAACGTCCTGACTTTC
CASSIGRRGSPRANVLTF
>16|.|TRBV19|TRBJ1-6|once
TGTGCCAGTAGGATGACAGCCAGCTCCTATAATTCACCCCTCCACTTT
CASRMTASSYNSPLHF
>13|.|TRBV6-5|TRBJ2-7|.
TGTGCCAGCAGTGCTCAACAGGGATACGAGCAGTACTTC
CASSAQQGYEQYF
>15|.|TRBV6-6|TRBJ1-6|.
TGTGCCAGCAGTTACTCGGAGGAGTATAATTCACCCCTCCACTTT
CASSYSEEYNSPLHF
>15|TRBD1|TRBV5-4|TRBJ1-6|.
TGTGCCAGCTACGGACAGGGACCTTATAATTCACCCCTCCACTTT
CASYGQGPYNSPLHF
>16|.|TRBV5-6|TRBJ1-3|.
TGTGCCAGCAGCTTGGTGGCAAAACGTACTGGAAACACCATATATTTT
CASSLVAKRTGNTIYF
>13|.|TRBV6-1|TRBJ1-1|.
TGTGCCAGCAAGGCCCGGGGGAACACTGAAGCTTTCTTT
CASKARGNTEAFF
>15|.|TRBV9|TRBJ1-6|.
TGTGCCAGCAGCGTAGAGACCGTTTCAACAGGCCCTTTGGTCTTT
CASSVETVSTGPLVF
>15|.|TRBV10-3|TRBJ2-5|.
TGTGCCATCAGTGCTCAGTCCGCACCCCAAGAGACCCAGTACTTC
CAISAQSAPQETQYF
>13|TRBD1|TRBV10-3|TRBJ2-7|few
TGTGCCAGTCAACAGGGGGCATCTTACGAGCAGTACTTC
CASQQGASYEQYF
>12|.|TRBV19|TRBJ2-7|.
TGTGCCAGTAGCTCTCATACAGGGTCCCAATCATTC
CASSSHTGSQSF
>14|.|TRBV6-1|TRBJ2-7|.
TGTGCCAGTGGAGGAGGGGAAATAACCTACGAGCAGTACTTC
CASGGGEITYEQYF
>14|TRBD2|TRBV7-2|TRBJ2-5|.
TGTGCCAGCAGCTCGTCGCGGGGGCAAGAGACCCAGTACTTC
CASSSSRGQETQYF
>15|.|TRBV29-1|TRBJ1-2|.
TGCAGCGTTGAAGGGCTTTCTCGGGTTGAGCGGGGCTACACCTTC
CSVEGLSRVERGYTF
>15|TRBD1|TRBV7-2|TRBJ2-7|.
TGTGCCAGCGGAGCCTATCGGACAGGTATAAACGAGCAGTACTTC
CASGAYRTGINEQYF
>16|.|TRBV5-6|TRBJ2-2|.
TGTGCCAGCAGCCCTCTTGGTGGGAGGTCCACCGGGGAGCTGTTTTTT
CASSPLGGRSTGELFF
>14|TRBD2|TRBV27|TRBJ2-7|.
TGTGCCAGCAGTTTCTCGCGGGAGGCAAGCGAGCAGTACTTC
CASSFSREASEQYF
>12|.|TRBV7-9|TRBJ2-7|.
TGTGCCAGCAGCTCAGTCTCCTACGAGCAGTACTTC
CASSSVSYEQYF
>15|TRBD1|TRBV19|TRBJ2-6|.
TGTGCCAGTAGCGACAGGGACGTTGGGGCCAACGTCCTGACTTTC
CASSDRDVGANVLTF
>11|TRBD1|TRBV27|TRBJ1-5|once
TGTGCCAGCAGTTCCCCCGGGACAGGGCATTTT
CASSSPGTGHF
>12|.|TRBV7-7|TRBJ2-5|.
TGTGCTAGCAGCCCGGCGGAGGAGACCCAGTACTTC
CASSPAEETQYF
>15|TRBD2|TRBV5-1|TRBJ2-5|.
TGCGCCAGCACCCTGGGAGGGCAATCGGGAGAGACCCAGTACTTC
CASTLGGQSGETQYF